The following is a T cell receptor beta chain sequence with its context. Its antigen is currently unknown. The sample belongs to a study of T cell responses to AZD1222 COVID-19 vaccine. Study background: Second-dose intervals of approximately 4 or approximately 12 weeks were pooled.

General study findings and limits: Seropositivity was recorded at baseline in only a handful of AZD1222 recipients. Spike was spanned by vaccine-associated CD4 TCRs, which were dominant at 160-218 and 743-854. Without day 14 samples, only post-peak T cell repertoires were studied.

Sequencing used immunoSEQ multiplex PCR; TCRdb keeps in-frame clones, though not all of them. The table records roughly 120,000 clones, approximately 93% of them present only once. V lost 4 bases and J lost 3, with 3 bases in between. This CDR3 contains 11 residues. The V gene is TRBV12-3 or TRBV12-4, the J gene TRBJ1-1; D remains ambiguous. The source was peripheral blood, collected on day 0 of AZD1222 vaccination. The source is an adult in good health. The CDR3 DNA is TGTGCCAGCAGTTGGGACACTGAAGCTTTCTTT. Translating it yields CASSWDTEAFF.